A selection of T cell receptor beta chains follows, all from one sample in a study of PD-1 blockade in classical Hodgkin lymphoma. Sequencing was performed with immunoSEQ multiplex PCR; in TCRdb, only in-frame clones are kept and a portion is missing. The sample yields some 13,000 clones, 85% to 90% seen once. The starting material was peripheral blood mononuclear cells (PBMCs), obtained at baseline. The receptors originated from a human donor with classical Hodgkin lymphoma. The CDR3 runs from the conserved cysteine through the conserved F or W. The D gene is left open where the match is weak. For some rows the clone size is stated as once, few or many, or as a class when expanded; others skip it.

>TRBV4-1|TRBJ2-5|NA|TRBD2
TGCGCCAGCAGCCAGAATAGCGGGAGGGAGACCCAGTACTTC
CASSQNSGRETQYF
>TRBV6-5|TRBJ2-2|NA|NA
TGTGCCAGCAGGACAGCCGGGGAGCTGTTTTTT
CASRTAGELFF
>TRBV7-3|TRBJ2-1|NA|NA
TGTGCCAGCAGCCCTCCTGCGCGAAGAGCGGGGACAAAATACAATGAGCAGTTCTTC
CASSPPARRAGTKYNEQFF
>TRBV7-9|TRBJ2-1|NA|NA
TGTGCCAGCAGCTTTAGCGTTGAGCAGTTCTTC
CASSFSVEQFF
>TRBV6-1|TRBJ2-7|NA|TRBD2
TGTGCCAGCAGTGAACTAGCGGGGGCGGGATACGAGCAGTACTTC
CASSELAGAGYEQYF
>TRBV9|TRBJ1-3|NA|NA
TGTGCCAGCAGCCCCGAGGGAAACACCATATATTTT
CASSPEGNTIYF
>TRBV7-6|TRBJ1-5|NA|NA
TGTGCCAGCAGCTTAGTAGAAGGGGGGCAGCCCCAGCATTTT
CASSLVEGGQPQHF
>TRBV6-1|TRBJ2-7|NA|NA
TGTGCCAGCAGTGAGACCCGGGACACTTACGAGCAGTACTTC
CASSETRDTYEQYF
>TRBV11-2|TRBJ1-6|NA|NA
TGTGCCAGCAGCCAATTCAGGGTCCCCGATTCACCCCTCCACTTT
CASSQFRVPDSPLHF
>TRBV27|TRBJ2-7|NA|NA
TGTGCCAGCAGTCGGGCTAGCGCCTCCTACGAGCAGTACTTC
CASSRASASYEQYF
>TRBV25-1|TRBJ1-1|NA|NA
TGTGCCAGCAGTGAATTGACAAGAGACACTGAAGCTTTCTTT
CASSELTRDTEAFF
>TRBV9|TRBJ2-2|NA|TRBD2
TGTGCCAGCAGCGTAAGGGCTAGCGGCAACACCGGGGAGCTGTTTTTT
CASSVRASGNTGELFF
>TRBV19|TRBJ2-4|NA|TRBD2
TGTGCCAGTAGTATAGACGGGTCGCGGGGGGGCCCTGACACCAAAAACATTCAGTACTTC
CASSIDGSRGGPDTKNIQYF
>TRBV5-1|TRBJ2-4|NA|NA
TGCGCCAGCAGCCCCAGGCTTGGGTCTTTAAACATTCAGTACTTC
CASSPRLGSLNIQYF
>TRBV28|TRBJ1-1|few|NA
TGTGCCAGCAGCTTACAGCTAACTGAAGCTTTCTTT
CASSLQLTEAFF
>TRBV7-6|TRBJ2-7|NA|NA
TGTGCCAGCAGCCGAGGTAGCAGCAACGAGCAGTACTTC
CASSRGSSNEQYF
>TRBV5-1|TRBJ1-1|NA|NA
TGCGCCAGCAGGAGGGATGCCACTGAAGCTTTCTTT
CASRRDATEAFF
>TRBV7-2|TRBJ2-1|NA|NA
TGTGCCAGCAGCGCCTATGGGGACCTATACAATGAGCAGTTCTTC
CASSAYGDLYNEQFF
>TRBV5-1|TRBJ1-2|NA|TRBD1
TGCGCCAGCAGCTTGGAGAAGGGACAGGGAAGATATGGCTACACCTTC
CASSLEKGQGRYGYTF
>TRBV11-2|TRBJ2-3|NA|TRBD2
TGTGCCAGCAGCGTAACTAGCGGGGGTAGCACAGATACGCAGTATTTT
CASSVTSGGSTDTQYF
>TRBV5-6|TRBJ2-1|NA|TRBD2
TGTGCCAGCAGCTTGGATTTGCGGGACTATTACAATGAGCAGTTCTTC
CASSLDLRDYYNEQFF
>TRBV14|TRBJ2-7|NA|NA
TGTGCCAGCAGCCCGGGACTCGAGCAGTACTTC
CASSPGLEQYF
>TRBV25-1|TRBJ2-5|NA|NA
TGTGCCAGCAGTGATCAGGAGACCCAAGAGACCCAGTACTTC
CASSDQETQETQYF
>TRBV7-9|TRBJ1-1|few|TRBD1
TGTGCCAGCAGCCCCGGACAGGCGAACACTGAAGCTTTCTTT
CASSPGQANTEAFF
>TRBV6-4|TRBJ2-3|NA|NA
TGTGCCAGCAGTGAAGCGGGACAAGGCACAGATACGCAGTATTTT
CASSEAGQGTDTQYF
>TRBV7-9|TRBJ1-2|NA|NA
TGTGCCAGCAGCTTAGAGGTCCGATCGGGCTATGGCTACACCTTC
CASSLEVRSGYGYTF
>TRBV10-3|TRBJ2-7|NA|TRBD2
TGTGCCATCAGTGCCGGCGGGGGGGCCATTATCTTTTCGTACGAGCAGTACTTC
CAISAGGGAIIFSYEQYF
>TRBV6-5|TRBJ1-1|NA|TRBD1
TGTGCCAGCAGTTTTGACAGGGGCACTGAAGCTTTCTTT
CASSFDRGTEAFF
>TRBV5-1|TRBJ1-4|NA|NA
TGCGCCAGCAGCTTGGCTCGGGACGTTAATGAAAAACTGTTTTTT
CASSLARDVNEKLFF
>TRBV11-2|TRBJ1-2|NA|NA
TGTGCCAGCAGACCAGTCGGTCAGTGGATAGGCTACACCTTC
CASRPVGQWIGYTF
>TRBV27|TRBJ2-5|NA|TRBD2
TGTGCCAGCAGTTTAACGGGAGGGGGGGAGACCCAGTACTTC
CASSLTGGGETQYF
>TRBV7-6|TRBJ2-7|NA|TRBD1
TGTGCCAGCAGCTTAGGGGGACAGGAATCCTACGAGCAGTACTTC
CASSLGGQESYEQYF
>TRBV10-2|TRBJ1-5|NA|NA
TGCGCCAGCACCACTGGATCAGGCGGCAATCAGCCCCAGCATTTT
CASTTGSGGNQPQHF
>TRBV7-3|TRBJ2-5|NA|NA
TGTGCCAGCAGCTTAGGCAGCTCCGAGACCCAGTACTTC
CASSLGSSETQYF
>TRBV30|TRBJ2-5|once|TRBD2
TGTGCCTGGAGCCCGCTTGCGGGGGGGCCGGATGAGACCCAGTACTTC
CAWSPLAGGPDETQYF
>TRBV5-6|TRBJ2-5|NA|NA
TGTGCCAGCAGCTTGGCGGCAGGCCGGGGAGAGACCCAGTACTTC
CASSLAAGRGETQYF
>TRBV11-1|TRBJ2-1|NA|TRBD1
TGTGCCAGCAGGACAGGGGTAACCCATGAGCAGTTCTTC
CASRTGVTHEQFF
>TRBV27|TRBJ2-1|NA|TRBD1
TGTGCCAGCAGTTTTGAGGGGACAGGGGTTTACAATGAGCAGTTCTTC
CASSFEGTGVYNEQFF
>TRBV9|TRBJ2-2|NA|TRBD2
TGTGCCAGCAGCGTCTCTCGACTAGCGGGAGGGCCGACCGGGGAGCTGTTTTTT
CASSVSRLAGGPTGELFF
>TRBV7-3|TRBJ1-6|NA|NA
TGTGCCAGCAGCTTAACTGGGGCAGGGTTAAATTCACCCCTCCACTTT
CASSLTGAGLNSPLHF
>TRBV11-3|TRBJ2-1|NA|NA
TGTGCCAGCAGCTCCGTAGGGTACAATGAGCAGTTCTTC
CASSSVGYNEQFF
>TRBV5-1|TRBJ1-2|NA|NA
TGCGCCAGCAGCCCGACCCTTTTAGGGGCAAACTATGGCTACACCTTC
CASSPTLLGANYGYTF
>TRBV6-5|TRBJ2-5|NA|NA
TGTGCCACCGGGGTCCCATTGGGGGCAGAGACCCAGTACTTC
CATGVPLGAETQYF
>TRBV29-1|TRBJ1-3|once|NA
TGCAGCGTGTCCGGACACTCTGGAAACACCATATATTTT
CSVSGHSGNTIYF
>TRBV7-9|TRBJ2-7|NA|TRBD2
TGTGCCAGCAGCCCCAGCGGGAGGGCCTACGAGCAGTACTTC
CASSPSGRAYEQYF
>TRBV5-1|TRBJ2-3|NA|NA
TGCGCCAGCAGCCCCATCCGAGGTACAGATACGCAGTATTTT
CASSPIRGTDTQYF
>TRBV6-1|TRBJ2-7|once|NA
TGTGCCAGCAGTCCTAACTACGAGCAGTACTTC
CASSPNYEQYF
>TRBV7-2|TRBJ2-5|few|NA
TGTGCCAGCAGCTTATCCGGAGAGACCCAGTACTTC
CASSLSGETQYF